This record covers a single T cell receptor (beta chain). These data are taken from a study of control samples from healthy donors and cancer patients. The CDR3 contains 15 residues. V trimming: 2 bases; J trimming: 2 bases; junction bases outside the gene matches: 0. Germline lookup yields CDR1 MNHNY and CDR2 SVGAGI (reference sequence). Only in-frame clones appear in the TCRdb table, and some are missing; sequencing was by immunoSEQ multiplex PCR. This sample has about 54,000 clones, with around 96% found just once. V usage is TRBV6-6 and J usage is TRBJ2-1, with 10 bases matching TRBD2. Sequences were obtained from blood. This TCR derives from a woman in her 30s in good health. DNA for the CDR3: TGTGCCAGCAGTTACCTAGCGGGAGCCTACAATGAGCAGTTCTTC. Residues: CASSYLAGAYNEQFF.